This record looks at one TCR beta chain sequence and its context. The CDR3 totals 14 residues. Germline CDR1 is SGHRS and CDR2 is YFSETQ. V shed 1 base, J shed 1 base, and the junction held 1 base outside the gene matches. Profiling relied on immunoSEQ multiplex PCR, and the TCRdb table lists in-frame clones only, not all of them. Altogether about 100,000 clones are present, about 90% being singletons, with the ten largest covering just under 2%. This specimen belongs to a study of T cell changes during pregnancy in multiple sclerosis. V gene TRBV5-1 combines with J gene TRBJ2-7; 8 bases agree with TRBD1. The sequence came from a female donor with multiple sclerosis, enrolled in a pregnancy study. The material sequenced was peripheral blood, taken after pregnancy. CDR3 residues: CASSLRTGSYEQYF. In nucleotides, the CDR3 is TGCGCCAGCAGCTTGAGGACAGGGTCCTACGAGCAGTACTTC.